This is a list of T cell receptor beta chains from one sample in a study of T-cell reconstitution after alpha-beta-depleted transplantation in children. From the PCR reads, TCRdb called clonotypes with MiXCR, one entry per CDR3 protein. There are about 500,000 distinct CDR3 sequences in the sample; approximately 32% occur only once, and around 2.3% lies in the top ten. The sequences come from PBMCs from the stem cell graft donor, collected from the stem cell graft. Receptors originate from a human donor who donated a stem cell graft to a child with aplastic anemia. CDR3s include the opening cysteine and the closing phenylalanine or tryptophan. The D gene is left open where the match is weak. Some rows have no size entry. The others give once, few or many, or a class for an expanded clone.

cdr3_aa,cdr3_nt,clone_size,d_call,v_call,j_call
CASSLDSGTQYF,TGTGCCAGCAGCTTAGATAGTGGTACGCAGTATTTT,.,.,TRBV7-9,TRBJ2-3
CASSAAVFVTDTQYF,TGTGCCAGCAGCGCGGCTGTGTTCGTCACAGATACGCAGTATTTT,.,.,TRBV7-9,TRBJ2-3
CASSPLTVIATNEKLFF,TGTGCCAGCAGCCCTTTGACGGTTATTGCAACTAATGAAAAACTGTTTTTT,few,.,TRBV6-1,TRBJ1-4
CASSQVRRQVGETQYF,TGCGCCAGCAGCCAAGTGAGGAGACAGGTGGGAGAGACCCAGTACTTC,.,.,TRBV4-3,TRBJ2-5
CASSPYRQYNYGYTF,TGTGCCAGCAGCCCCTACCGACAGTATAACTATGGCTACACCTTC,.,.,TRBV7-2,TRBJ1-2
CSTGDNYGYTF,TGCAGTACCGGGGATAACTATGGCTACACCTTC,.,.,TRBV20-1,TRBJ1-2
CASSAGQEMYGYTF,TGTGCCAGCAGCGCGGGACAGGAGATGTATGGCTACACCTTC,.,TRBD1,TRBV5-4,TRBJ1-2
CSARVMGGTEAFF,TGCAGTGCTAGGGTGATGGGGGGCACTGAAGCTTTCTTT,few,.,TRBV20-1,TRBJ1-1
CASSHRTGAPEAFF,TGTGCCAGCAGTCATCGGACAGGGGCCCCTGAAGCTTTCTTT,.,TRBD1,TRBV12-3/TRBV12-4,TRBJ1-1
CAWSRRLRAYNEQFF,TGTGCCTGGAGTCGGAGACTCAGGGCCTACAATGAGCAGTTCTTC,.,.,TRBV30,TRBJ2-1
CAWSGQGPYEQYF,TGTGCCTGGAGCGGACAGGGACCCTACGAGCAGTACTTC,.,TRBD1,TRBV30,TRBJ2-7
CASSKTDLGEQYF,TGTGCCAGCAGCAAGACGGACCTCGGCGAGCAGTACTTC,.,.,TRBV6-2/TRBV6-3,TRBJ2-7
CASSEDRGGNGYTF,TGTGCCAGCAGCGAGGACAGGGGAGGGAATGGCTACACCTTC,.,TRBD1,TRBV7-9,TRBJ1-2
CASSETIEQYF,TGTGCCAGCAGCGAGACCATCGAGCAGTACTTC,.,.,TRBV25-1,TRBJ2-7
CASSESSGTGKDTQYF,TGTGCCAGCAGTGAGTCATCCGGGACAGGGAAAGATACGCAGTATTTT,many,TRBD1,TRBV6-1,TRBJ2-3
CASSPSIAGTETQYF,TGTGCCAGCAGCCCTTCCATAGCGGGAACAGAGACCCAGTACTTC,.,TRBD2,TRBV28,TRBJ2-5
CATSIIRNTGELFF,TGTGCCACCAGCATTATCCGGAACACCGGGGAGCTGTTTTTT,.,.,TRBV15,TRBJ2-2
CSARDRDYNEQFF,TGCAGTGCTAGGGACAGGGATTACAATGAGCAGTTCTTC,.,TRBD1,TRBV20-1,TRBJ2-1
CSVSRGLKNIQYF,TGCAGCGTTTCCAGGGGCCTCAAAAACATTCAGTACTTC,.,.,TRBV29-1,TRBJ2-4
CASALMNSGASYEQYF,TGTGCCAGCGCGTTAATGAACTCAGGGGCCTCCTACGAGCAGTACTTC,few,.,TRBV18,TRBJ2-7
CSARDPRGGADTQYF,TGCAGTGCTAGAGATCCTCGGGGGGGTGCAGATACGCAGTATTTT,.,TRBD2,TRBV20-1,TRBJ2-3
CAWSPTGDWGNTIYF,TGTGCCTGGAGTCCAACAGGGGATTGGGGAAACACCATATATTTT,few,TRBD1,TRBV30,TRBJ1-3
CASSLPAGVTNEQFF,TGTGCCAGCAGCTTGCCAGCGGGAGTGACCAATGAGCAGTTCTTC,.,TRBD2,TRBV5-6,TRBJ2-1
CASSSPSGSGSVTGELFF,TGTGCCAGCAGTTCTCCAAGTGGTAGCGGGAGTGTCACCGGGGAGCTGTTTTTT,.,TRBD2,TRBV6-5,TRBJ2-2
CASSSWDRGRVNTEAFF,TGTGCCAGCAGCAGCTGGGACAGGGGAAGAGTGAACACTGAAGCTTTCTTT,.,TRBD1,TRBV5-6,TRBJ1-1
CASSSPGNEQFF,TGTGCCAGCAGTTCCCCGGGAAATGAGCAGTTCTTC,few,.,TRBV6-5,TRBJ2-1
CASGLRGEEGETQYF,TGTGCCAGCGGTCTTAGGGGTGAGGAAGGAGAGACCCAGTACTTC,.,.,TRBV12-3/TRBV12-4,TRBJ2-5
CASRSIDRGETQYF,TGTGCCAGCAGGTCCATCGACAGGGGAGAGACCCAGTACTTC,few,TRBD1,TRBV6-1,TRBJ2-5
CASSPTGMGTEAFF,TGTGCCAGCTCACCTACAGGGATGGGGACTGAAGCTTTCTTT,.,.,TRBV18,TRBJ1-1
CASHSPPGTPNF,TGTGCCAGCCACAGCCCCCCCGGGACGCCGAATTTC,few,.,TRBV7-2,TRBJ2-1
CAWSVLGGANQPQHF,TGTGCCTGGAGTGTACTCGGGGGGGCCAATCAGCCCCAGCATTTT,.,.,TRBV30,TRBJ1-5
CSVEDPGTGELFF,TGCAGCGTTGAAGATCCGGGGACCGGGGAGCTGTTTTTT,few,.,TRBV29-1,TRBJ2-2